A selection of T cell receptor beta chains follows, all from one sample in a study of cytomegalovirus exposure and HLA in healthy donors. Only in-frame clones appear in the TCRdb table, and some are missing; sequencing was by immunoSEQ multiplex PCR. This repertoire shows 55,000 to 80,000 clones, about 75% found once; its top ten account for around 12%. Sequenced sample: PBMCs. These receptors were collected from a man in his 70s in good health and CMV-seronegative. Both conserved end residues are part of each CDR3. Some rows mark clone size as missing; the rest say once, few, many or name a class of expanded clone.

cdr3_length v_call clone_size cdr3_aa
15 TRBV7-2 - CASSSRDRENGEQFF
14 TRBV2 - CASSEGQSTDTQYF
12 TRBV25-1 - CASSGLNTEAFF
14 TRBV2 - CASRLTSSYNEQFF
15 TRBV6-1 - CASVAGGAESYEQYF
18 TRBV19 - CASSSFRGQGAGANVLTF
15 TRBV28 few CASTPGTGVREKLFF
14 TRBV7-2 - CASSLATANYGYTF
15 TRBV7-9 - CASSLADTEYSPLHF
15 TRBV9 - CASSKTGAVTYEQYF
13 TRBV11-3 - CASSQTLGETQYF
15 TRBV23-1 - CASSGLAGRNNEQFF
14 TRBV10-1 - CASSEAGSNSPLHF
14 TRBV5-1 - CASSPMAGTYEQYF
16 TRBV19 - CASSSRIPGSKNIQYF
16 TRBV4-3 few CASSQAGIGESYEQYF
20 TRBV4-3 - CASSPEPGLAGSVNTGELFF
15 TRBV7-2 few CASSAQGSEGEKLFF
15 TRBV7-9 - CASSPLGSGDQPQHF
13 TRBV30 - CAWNGGGPETQYF
15 TRBV6-1 - CASRYAGADLDEQFF
15 TRBV25-1 - CASRHRGTGANVLTF
16 TRBV5-6 - CASSRGGGLITYEQYF
15 TRBV19 - CASRGQGVEAYGYTF
14 TRBV30 once CAWTIRQGDTEAFF
15 TRBV7-2 - CASSLDRGGTDTQYF
16 TRBV6-5 - CASSYSPVNSGNTIYF
16 TRBV2 - CASSSWGVSSYNEQFF
14 TRBV6-1 - CTAVSGTGIYEQYF
15 TRBV28 - CASSYPAGGLNTQYF
13 TRBV30 - CASGQGGGQPQHF
16 TRBV4-3 - CASSQGTGVLKSPLHF
14 TRBV11-2 once CASSRGQARNEAFF
14 TRBV11-2 - CASSPLQGQTEAFF
12 TRBV10-2 - CASTTGGRGYTF
13 TRBV6-6 - CASWGEGNQPQHF
15 TRBV19 once CASSTTEGQSVGYTF
15 TRBV25-1 - CASSGGQGWQETQYF
16 TRBV6-1 few CASSANRGTGTGELFF
15 TRBV15 once CATSRDQARTDTQYF
15 TRBV9 - CASRGGRTTLGELFF
18 TRBV5-1 - CASSREPSTALYNSPLHF
14 TRBV28 - CATTGWLGDDTQYF
15 TRBV2 - CASSAQGTPTDTQYF